Each of the 18 T cell receptor beta chains below was sequenced from the same sample in a study of cytomegalovirus exposure and HLA in healthy donors. Use of 60 Vbeta and 13 Jbeta primers characterized the PCR. The method was immunoSEQ multiplex PCR; TCRdb's version includes in-frame clones alone and lacks a portion of them. This table holds around 80,000 clones, over 70% found once. The sequencing sample was made of PBMCs. The source of these receptors is a man between 18 and 29 years old in good health and CMV-seropositive.

The chain carries TRBV10-1 and TRBJ2-7; possible D gene TRBD1, 6 bases. Trimming removed 0 bases at V and 5 bases at J, with 11 bases between. Germline V gene data show CDR1 as WNHNN and CDR2 as SYGVQD (reference sequence). The CDR3 covers 14 residues. DNA for the CDR3: TGCGCCAGCAGTGAGTCAGTGGGGGCAAACGAGCAGTACTTC. Protein sequence: CASSESVGANEQYF.

The gene calls are TRBV4-1 and TRBJ1-2; 10 bases are shared with TRBD1. Germline CDR1 reads MGHRA; CDR2 reads YSYEKL. The CDR3 covers 15 residues. The V and J ends lost 4 bases and 4 bases, in that order; junction bases with no gene match: 6. The CDR3 here is CASSPAGQGIYGYTF. The CDR3 bases are TGCGCCAGCAGCCCAGCGGGACAGGGGATCTATGGCTACACCTTC.

This chain links TRBV6-5 with TRBJ2-7; maybe TRBD2 (6 bases). Trimming stripped 0 bases from V and 3 bases from J, with 12 bases between. CDR1 and CDR2 (germline): MNHEY, SVGAGI. CDR3 length equals 15 residues. The CDR3 region is CASSYSWGVGYEQYF. DNA for the CDR3: TGTGCCAGCAGTTACTCGTGGGGGGTGGGCTACGAGCAGTACTTC.

The genes are TRBV27 and TRBJ2-1; D is unresolved. CDR1 and CDR2 (germline): MNHEY, SMNVEV (reference sequence). V lost 6 bases and J 6 bases, leaving 12 bases between the germline ends. The CDR3 length is 13 residues. This chain's CDR3 is CASSLDSFNEQFF. In DNA, the CDR3 is TGTGCCAGCAGCCTCGACTCATTCAATGAGCAGTTCTTC.

The chain is built from TRBV4-2 and TRBJ2-4; TRBD2 might be the D (5 bases). This CDR3 comprises 17 residues. Between the trimmed V and J ends, which lost 4 bases and 0 bases, there was a span of 16 bases. Germline-derived CDR1 and CDR2 are LGHNA and YNFKEQ. The CDR3 coding sequence is TGTGCCAGCAGCCGAGGCCAGCGGACTCTAGCCAAAAACATTCAGTACTTC. Translated: CASSRGQRTLAKNIQYF.

V gene TRBV4-1 combines with J gene TRBJ1-3; the D gene is possibly TRBD1 (5 bases). This CDR3 contains 15 residues. Germline lookup yields CDR1 MGHRA and CDR2 YSYEKL. Trimming took off 2 bases at V and 3 bases at J, with 11 bases between the two ends. The CDR3 region is CASSQSWGVGNTIYF. The CDR3 coding sequence is TGCGCCAGCAGCCAAAGTTGGGGGGTTGGAAACACCATATATTTT.

The V call is TRBV10-3, the J call TRBJ2-2; 10 nucleotides align to TRBD1. The V and J ends lost 6 bases and 0 bases, in that order; junction bases with no gene match: 13. This CDR3 has 19 amino acids. Germline loops: CDR1 ENHRY, CDR2 SYGVKD. The CDR3 nucleotides read TGTGCCATCAGAACTACCGGGACAGGGGAGACCGCGAACACCGGGGAGCTGTTTTTT. Protein sequence: CAIRTTGTGETANTGELFF.

This chain links TRBV7-9 with TRBJ2-1; 8 nucleotides align to TRBD1. Unmatched junction bases numbered 6, after V lost 3 bases and J lost 5 bases. The length of the CDR3 is 15 residues. Germline CDR1 and CDR2: SEHNR and FQNEAQ (reference sequence). CDR3 amino acids: CASSFLGQENNEQFF. The CDR3 DNA follows: TGTGCCAGCAGCTTTTTGGGACAGGAGAACAATGAGCAGTTCTTC.

The CDR3 spells CASSFLIAQETQYF. In DNA, the CDR3 is TGTGCCAGCAGCTTTTTAATAGCTCAAGAGACCCAGTACTTC. This chain joins TRBV7-8 and TRBJ2-5; D not resolved. CDR3 size: 14 residues. Germline V lookup: CDR1 SGHVS, CDR2 FQNEAQ. The V and J ends lost 3 bases and 2 bases respectively, with 10 bases between them. The variable domain in full, completed from reference TRBV7-8 and TRBJ2-5, reads GAGVSQSPRYKVAKRGQDVALRCDPISGHVSLFWYQQALGQGPEFLTYFQNEAQLDKSGLPSDRFFAERPEGSVSTLKIQRTQQEDSAVYLCASSFLIAQETQYFGPGTRLLVL.

J is TRBJ2-1 and V is TRBV7-6; the match to TRBD2 covers 11 bases. This CDR3 spans 16 amino acids. Germline V gives CDR1 SGHVS, CDR2 FNYEAQ. After removal of 5 bases from V and 3 bases from J, the junction contained 6 bases not matched to a gene. CDR3 residues: CASSPSSGRNYNEQFF. CDR3 coding DNA: TGTGCCAGCAGCCCCTCTAGCGGGAGGAACTACAATGAGCAGTTCTTC.

The J gene is TRBJ1-5, the V gene TRBV19; 11 nucleotides match TRBD1. The CDR3 totals 19 residues. Germline loops: CDR1 LNHDA, CDR2 SQIVND (reference sequence). The trim removed 1 base at V and 1 base at J, leaving 9 bases unmatched. As DNA, the CDR3 is TGTGCCAGTAGTATAGGTTGGACAGGGGGCGATGGGAGCAATCAGCCCCAGCATTTT. Its translation is CASSIGWTGGDGSNQPQHF.

This clone occurred a few times. The chain links TRBV6-5 to TRBJ2-3; D remains unclear. This CDR3 contains 12 residues. V dropped 4 bases and J dropped 6 bases, with 8 bases sitting between them. CDR1 and CDR2 (germline): MNHEY, SVGAGI. The CDR3 bases are TGTGCCAGCAGTTCGAATGCGGATACGCAGTATTTT. Amino acid sequence: CASSSNADTQYF.

V is TRBV18 and J is TRBJ1-1; 7 nucleotides align to TRBD1. CDR1 and CDR2 (germline): KGHSH, LQKENI. The CDR3 loop spans 12 amino acids. Trimming took 3 bases from V and 7 from J; bases not matched to a gene: 2. The CDR3 coding sequence is TGTGCCAGCTCACCGCGGACAGGTGAAGCTTTCTTT. It is translated as CASSPRTGEAFF. The whole variable domain, remainder taken from reference TRBV18 and TRBJ1-1, is NAGVMQNPRHLVRRRGQEARLRCSPMKGHSHVYWYRQLPEEGLKFMVYLQKENIIDESGMPKERFSAEFPKEGPSILRIQQVVRGDSAAYFCASSPRTGEAFFGQGTRLTVV.

The chain links TRBV6-5 to TRBJ2-1; D gene uncertain. Germline CDR1 and CDR2: MNHEY and SVGAGI. The CDR3 totals 13 residues. Trimming stripped 3 bases from V and 6 bases from J, with 9 bases between. Written as DNA, the CDR3 is TGTGCCAGCAGTTATAGCCCCTCCAATGAGCAGTTCTTC. Amino acids: CASSYSPSNEQFF.

The chain recombines TRBV9 with TRBJ2-5, with 7 positions matching TRBD1. Losses at the gene ends were 0 bases for V and 5 bases for J; bases not matched to a gene: 4. This CDR3 is 14 amino acids long. Germline-derived CDR1 and CDR2 are SGDLS and YYNGEE. CDR3 in amino acids: CASSVAGGVETQYF. The CDR3 DNA reads TGTGCCAGCAGCGTAGCAGGGGGTGTGGAGACCCAGTACTTC.

The chain has TRBV5-1 and TRBJ2-1; the match to TRBD2 covers 10 bases. The CDR3 contains 16 residues. Germline CDR1 and CDR2: SGHRS and YFSETQ. J was trimmed by 6 bases and V by 6 bases; bases with no gene match: 12. CDR3: CASTPRAGTSANEQFF. CDR3 nucleotides: TGCGCCAGCACTCCAAGGGCCGGGACTAGCGCCAATGAGCAGTTCTTC.

V gene TRBV18 combines with J gene TRBJ2-7, with 7 bases that match TRBD2. The CDR3 has 13 residues. The trim removed 8 bases at V and 4 bases at J, leaving 8 bases unmatched. Germline CDR1 reads KGHSH; CDR2 reads LQKENI. CDR3 amino acids: CASGEGREYEQYF. DNA of the CDR3: TGTGCCAGCGGGGAGGGCAGGGAGTACGAGCAGTACTTC.

In its sample, this clone was seen a few times. This chain connects TRBV28 to TRBJ2-1, with 7 bases identical to TRBD2. Trimming removed 2 bases from V and 3 bases from J; junction bases left unmatched: 4. CDR3 length: 15 residues. Germline CDR1 reads MDHEN; CDR2 reads SYDVKM. The CDR3 bases are TGTGCCAGCAGTTTACCAGCGGGATTCTACAATGAGCAGTTCTTC. Protein: CASSLPAGFYNEQFF.